A selection of T cell receptor beta chains follows, all from one sample in a study of blood T cells in healthy people across ages. One entry per CDR3 protein, called by TCRdb with MiXCR from the 5' RACE reads. The data contain 850,000 to 1,300,000 distinct CDR3 sequences, around 45% of them seen just once; the ten biggest clones take up under 20%. Sequenced material: blood. The source is a woman aged 55-70 years in good health. CDR3s include the opening cysteine and the closing phenylalanine or tryptophan. The D gene is left open where the match is weak. Where a row states a size, it is once, few, many or the class of an expanded clone; other rows omit it.

D: NA; J: TRBJ2-1; V: TRBV9; size: NA; CDR3: CASSARGQTYNEQFF; DNA: TGTGCCAGCAGCGCCCGAGGACAGACCTACAATGAGCAGTTCTTC
D: NA; J: TRBJ2-7; V: TRBV20-1; size: few; CDR3: CSARTDSEQYF; DNA: TGCAGTGCCCGGACAGACTCCGAGCAGTACTTC
D: NA; J: TRBJ2-1; V: TRBV27; size: NA; CDR3: CASSLLARGGNEQFF; DNA: TGTGCCAGCAGTCTCCTAGCGAGAGGAGGGAATGAGCAGTTCTTC
D: NA; J: TRBJ1-6; V: TRBV7-9; size: NA; CDR3: CASSSVLDNSPLHF; DNA: TGTGCCAGCAGTTCGGTCCTGGATAATTCACCCCTCCACTTT
D: NA; J: TRBJ1-1; V: TRBV29-1; size: NA; CDR3: CSGRGLTEAFF; DNA: TGCAGCGGTAGAGGGCTGACTGAAGCTTTCTTT
D: NA; J: TRBJ2-1; V: TRBV27; size: NA; CDR3: CASSLSNPVDEQFF; DNA: TGTGCCAGCAGTTTATCCAACCCCGTCGATGAGCAGTTCTTC
D: NA; J: TRBJ2-1; V: TRBV20-1; size: NA; CDR3: CSAKTREQFF; DNA: TGCAGTGCTAAGACTAGAGAGCAGTTCTTC
D: NA; J: TRBJ1-1; V: TRBV6-2/TRBV6-3; size: NA; CDR3: CASSRGAEALF; DNA: TGTGCCAGCAGTCGGGGGGCTGAAGCTCTCTTT
D: NA; J: TRBJ2-1; V: TRBV25-1; size: NA; CDR3: CASSADLNEQFF; DNA: TGTGCCAGCAGCGCGGACCTCAATGAGCAGTTCTTC
D: NA; J: TRBJ2-6; V: TRBV4-1; size: NA; CDR3: CATALDRLTGANVLTF; DNA: TGCGCCACTGCACTAGACAGGCTGACTGGGGCCAACGTCCTGACTTTC
D: NA; J: TRBJ2-1; V: TRBV5-1; size: few; CDR3: CASSLPPPGSYNEQFF; DNA: TGCGCCAGCAGCCTCCCGCCCCCAGGCTCCTACAATGAGCAGTTCTTC
D: NA; J: TRBJ2-3; V: TRBV5-1; size: NA; CDR3: CASSLVGQFKDTQYF; DNA: TGCGCCAGCAGCTTGGTAGGGCAGTTCAAGGATACGCAGTATTTT
D: NA; J: TRBJ1-5; V: TRBV2; size: NA; CDR3: CASSEAGLANQPQHF; DNA: TGTGCCAGCAGTGAGGCAGGGCTGGCCAATCAGCCCCAGCATTTT
D: NA; J: TRBJ1-6; V: TRBV5-1; size: NA; CDR3: CASSSDIPGAHSPLHF; DNA: TGCGCCAGCAGCTCGGATATCCCCGGGGCTCATTCACCCCTCCACTTT
D: TRBD2; J: TRBJ2-1; V: TRBV7-2; size: many; CDR3: CASSYYGRAYDEQFF; DNA: TGTGCCAGCAGCTACTACGGGAGGGCCTATGATGAGCAGTTCTTC
D: TRBD1; J: TRBJ2-5; V: TRBV6-5; size: NA; CDR3: CASRLQGAWETQYF; DNA: TGTGCCAGCAGGCTACAGGGGGCTTGGGAGACCCAGTACTTC
D: TRBD1; J: TRBJ2-6; V: TRBV13; size: many; CDR3: CASSSTGVSGANVLTF; DNA: TGTGCCAGCAGCTCTACAGGGGTCTCTGGGGCCAACGTCCTGACTTTC
D: NA; J: TRBJ2-3; V: TRBV12-3/TRBV12-4; size: few; CDR3: CASSSSTSTDTQYF; DNA: TGTGCCAGCAGTTCGTCAACTAGCACAGATACGCAGTATTTT
D: TRBD1; J: TRBJ2-7; V: TRBV5-1; size: NA; CDR3: CASSLEPGGTYEQYF; DNA: TGCGCCAGCAGCTTGGAACCAGGGGGAACCTACGAGCAGTACTTC
D: TRBD1; J: TRBJ2-3; V: TRBV20-1; size: NA; CDR3: CSARAGGITDTQYF; DNA: TGCAGTGCTAGAGCAGGGGGCATCACAGATACGCAGTATTTT
D: NA; J: TRBJ2-1; V: TRBV20-1; size: few; CDR3: CSAPNHGSSYNEQFF; DNA: TGCAGTGCGCCGAACCACGGGAGCTCCTACAATGAGCAGTTCTTC
D: NA; J: TRBJ2-7; V: TRBV6-5; size: NA; CDR3: CASSYFSACYEQYF; DNA: TGTGCCAGCAGTTACTTTTCCGCATGCTACGAGCAGTACTTC
D: TRBD2; J: TRBJ2-7; V: TRBV6-5; size: few; CDR3: CASSYSTSGRYSYEQYF; DNA: TGTGCCAGCAGTTACTCGACTAGCGGCAGATACTCCTACGAGCAGTACTTC
D: NA; J: TRBJ2-7; V: TRBV30; size: few; CDR3: CAWSHGSYEQYF; DNA: TGTGCCTGGAGTCATGGTTCCTACGAGCAGTACTTC
D: TRBD2; J: TRBJ2-7; V: TRBV20-1; size: NA; CDR3: CSARAGGGTYEQYF; DNA: TGCAGTGCTAGAGCCGGCGGGGGAACCTACGAGCAGTACTTC
D: TRBD1; J: TRBJ2-2; V: TRBV5-1; size: NA; CDR3: CASSSDRGGTGELFF; DNA: TGCGCCAGCAGCTCGGACAGGGGTGGCACCGGGGAGCTGTTTTTT
D: TRBD2; J: TRBJ2-1; V: TRBV29-1; size: NA; CDR3: CSVGTSGTHVGGYNEQFF; DNA: TGCAGCGTTGGGACTAGCGGGACACATGTAGGGGGCTACAATGAGCAGTTCTTC
D: TRBD2; J: TRBJ2-5; V: TRBV5-1; size: few; CDR3: CASSGGGAGASETQYF; DNA: TGCGCCAGCAGCGGGGGGGGAGCGGGAGCCTCAGAGACCCAGTACTTC
D: NA; J: TRBJ2-1; V: TRBV4-1; size: NA; CDR3: CASSQDHGVTYNEQFF; DNA: TGCGCCAGCAGCCAAGATCACGGGGTGACCTACAATGAGCAGTTCTTC
D: TRBD2; J: TRBJ2-5; V: TRBV12-3/TRBV12-4; size: few; CDR3: CASSLAISGSGETQYF; DNA: TGTGCCAGCAGTTTAGCGATTAGCGGGAGCGGAGAGACCCAGTACTTC
D: NA; J: TRBJ2-1; V: TRBV12-3/TRBV12-4; size: once; CDR3: CASSPHRAAADYNEQFF; DNA: TGTGCCAGCAGTCCGCACCGGGCTGCGGCGGACTACAATGAGCAGTTCTTC
D: NA; J: TRBJ1-2; V: TRBV6-2/TRBV6-3; size: few; CDR3: CASRRDYGYTF; DNA: TGTGCCAGCAGACGGGACTATGGCTACACCTTC
D: TRBD2; J: TRBJ2-1; V: TRBV27; size: NA; CDR3: CASSLTAGGYSYNEQFF; DNA: TGTGCCAGCAGTTTAACAGCGGGAGGGTACTCCTACAATGAGCAGTTCTTC
D: NA; J: TRBJ2-1; V: TRBV14; size: once; CDR3: CASSPGRRQFF; DNA: TGTGCCAGCAGCCCGGGGCGAAGACAGTTCTTC
D: NA; J: TRBJ2-3; V: TRBV5-1; size: NA; CDR3: CASSLAPRGTDTQYF; DNA: TGCGCCAGCAGCTTGGCTCCGCGGGGCACAGATACGCAGTATTTT
D: TRBD1; J: TRBJ2-7; V: TRBV6-1; size: few; CDR3: CASSETGVAYEQYF; DNA: TGTGCCAGCAGTGAGACAGGGGTAGCCTACGAGCAGTACTTC
D: NA; J: TRBJ2-7; V: TRBV27; size: NA; CDR3: CASSLSAGKPSYEQYF; DNA: TGTGCCAGCAGTTTGTCGGCGGGAAAACCCTCCTACGAGCAGTACTTC
D: TRBD2; J: TRBJ2-1; V: TRBV20-1; size: NA; CDR3: CSARDMGTSGTPYNEQFF; DNA: TGCAGTGCTAGAGATATGGGTACTAGCGGGACGCCCTACAATGAGCAGTTCTTC
D: NA; J: TRBJ2-3; V: TRBV27; size: NA; CDR3: CASTPTATLTDTQYF; DNA: TGTGCCAGCACTCCAACCGCGACGTTAACAGATACGCAGTATTTT
D: TRBD1; J: TRBJ2-4; V: TRBV28; size: NA; CDR3: CATQGDKNIQYF; DNA: TGTGCCACTCAGGGGGACAAAAACATTCAGTACTTC